This entry lists 29 T cell receptor beta chains sequenced from one sample in a study of tumor-infiltrating lymphocytes in primary liver carcinoma. TCR beta cDNA was reverse-transcribed from 450 to 500 ng of total RNA. The reaction used a constant-region primer and ProtoScript II reverse transcriptase. Generation of the TCR beta libraries relied on three nested multiplex PCR rounds using slightly modified ARM-PCR. Amplification in the first two PCR rounds was performed using TRBV1-TRBV30 forward primers and a C-beta reverse primer for 9 to 11 cycles each. From the multiplex PCR reads, TCRdb called clonotypes with MiXCR, one entry per CDR3 protein. The table shows 310,000 or so distinct CDR3 sequences, with roughly three fifths occurring only once. They got blood RNA out of unsorted whole blood and also pulled out germline DNA. Input material: peripheral blood. Source of these receptors: a woman aged 30 to 39 with primary liver carcinoma and hepatitis B virus infection.

The rearrangement links TRBV4-3 to TRBJ1-3; D gene unclear. The length of the CDR3 is 16 residues. Germline V gene lookup returns CDR1 LGHNA and CDR2 YSLEER. V shed 0 bases and J shed 0 bases, with 9 bases lying between them. The CDR3 protein is CASSQDTDPSGNTIYF. CDR3 bases: TGCGCCAGCAGCCAAGATACTGACCCCTCTGGAAACACCATATATTTT.

The chain couples TRBV23-1 to TRBJ2-1, with 7 positions matching TRBD1. TRBV23-1 is known as an ORF, though its function is uncertain. The CDR3 covers 15 residues. The V gene end was trimmed by 7 bases and the J gene end by 2 bases; junction bases not matched to a gene: 8. The CDR3 region is CASIDGTDPYNEQFF. The DNA for the CDR3 is TGCGCCAGCATAGATGGGACAGACCCCTACAATGAGCAGTTCTTC.

CDR3 residues: CATRVDTQYF. CDR3 nucleotides: TGTGCCACAAGGGTAGATACGCAGTATTTT. This chain joins TRBV28 and TRBJ2-3; D remains unclear. The germline CDR1 and CDR2 sequences are MDHEN and SYDVKM. Trimming shortened V by 10 bases and J by 5 bases, and 7 bases separated the two germline ends. This CDR3 has 10 amino acids.

This clonotype came up many times. This chain uses TRBV4-1 with TRBJ1-1, with 8 bases aligning to TRBD1. This CDR3 is built from 16 residues. The germline gives CDR1 MGHRA, CDR2 YSYEKL. Trimming at V came to 0 bases and at J to 5 bases, leaving 8 bases not matched to a gene. CDR3: CASSQDLHRGGTEAFF. Here the CDR3 DNA reads TGCGCCAGCAGCCAAGATCTGCACAGGGGGGGTACTGAAGCTTTCTTT.

Of note for this clonotype: This may be a read error, as it is one base from a much larger clone. This CDR3 is missing its conserved last phenylalanine or tryptophan, likely due to a read error. The V gene is TRBV6-5, the J gene TRBJ1-2; no reliable D call. V lost 4 bases and J lost 2, with 8 bases in between. Germline values: CDR1 MNHEY, CDR2 SVGAGI. The CDR3 contains 13 residues. This CDR3 is CASSLRRNYGYTL. The CDR3, as DNA: TGTGCCAGCAGTTTACGACGGAACTATGGCTACACCTTA.

As for this clonotype: One end of the junction is discordant with germline, which a read error may explain. The chain employs TRBV6-1 and TRBJ2-7; possible D gene TRBD2, 5 bases. The germline V gene has CDR1 MNHNS and CDR2 SASEGT. CDR3 length equals 15 residues. In nucleotides, the CDR3 is TGTTCCAGCAGTGAGCAGCCGGGAAGGGCCTACGAGCAGTACTTC. This translates into CSSSEQPGRAYEQYF.

This clonotype has only a few counts. This sequence joins TRBV10-3 and TRBJ2-4, with a tentative D call TRBD2 (5 bases). From germline, CDR1 is ENHRY and CDR2 SYGVKD. CDR3 length equals 16 residues. The V gene lost 3 bases and the J gene lost 3 bases, with 15 bases spanning the gap. CDR3 nucleotides: TGTGCCATCAGTGACTGGGGAGCCTCGGGCAAAAACATTCAGTACTTC. It specifies CAISDWGASGKNIQYF.

This clonotype has at least ten counts. The chain links TRBV11-1 to TRBJ2-3; 8 nucleotides match TRBD1. CDR1 SGHAT and CDR2 FQDESV come from the germline V gene (reference sequence). This CDR3 is built from 14 residues. With V trimmed by 4 bases and J by 8 bases, 8 bases remained unmatched. CDR3 nucleotides: TGTGCCAGCAGCTCCCGGGTACAGGGGGTTACGCAGTATTTT. This sequence encodes CASSSRVQGVTQYF.

Comments on this clonotype: Just one base apart from a much larger clone, this may be a read error. This rearrangement joins TRBV6-5 to TRBJ2-7; weak D call: TRBD2 (6 bases). Germline V gene data show CDR1 as MNHEY and CDR2 as SVGAGI. The CDR3 extends over 15 amino acids. CDR3 DNA: TGTGTCAGCAGACAGACTAGATTTTGGGCCTACGAGCAGTACTTC. Amino acid sequence: CVSRQTRFWAYEQYF.

The sample holds many counts of this clonotype. This chain uses TRBV12-3 or TRBV12-4 with TRBJ2-1; no definite D call. V gave up 4 bases and J gave up 15 bases, with 13 bases separating them. The CDR3 loop spans 11 amino acids. CDR3 residues: CASSSAVARFF. CDR3 in DNA: TGTGCCAGCAGTTCCGCAGTTGCGCGGTTCTTC.

The V call is TRBV12-3 or TRBV12-4, the J call TRBJ2-7; TRBD2 agrees at 10 bases. This CDR3 region has 15 residues. Losses at the gene ends were 7 bases for V and 4 bases for J; bases not matched to a gene: 10. CDR3 nucleotide sequence: TGTGCCAGCATGGGGGCTAGCGGGAGTTCTTACGAGCAGTACTTC. Protein product: CASMGASGSSYEQYF.

For this clonotype: A read error may account for a junction end that differs from germline. The J gene is TRBJ2-4, the V gene TRBV11-3; 7 nucleotides match TRBD2. CDR3 size: 18 residues. Germline CDR1 reads SGHNT; CDR2 reads YENEEA. The CDR3 DNA sequence: TGTGCCAGCAGCCCACTAGCGAGAGTTGTCGGGGCCAAAAACATTCGGTACTTC. Amino acids: CASSPLARVVGAKNIRYF.

This clonotype has ten or more counts. The chain is built from TRBV11-2 and TRBJ2-7; tentative D call: TRBD1 (5 bases). The germline V gene has CDR1 SGHAT and CDR2 FQNNGV. V shed 1 base and J shed 4 bases, with 14 bases lying between them. This CDR3 contains 15 residues. The CDR3 protein is CASSLGAGLGYEQYF. As DNA, the CDR3 is TGTGCCAGCAGCTTAGGTGCAGGGTTGGGATACGAGCAGTACTTC.

As for this clonotype: The junction differs from germline at one of its ends, possibly a read error. The CDR3 sequence: CASCQDPSDLWGYEQYF. The CDR3 bases are TGCGCCAGCTGCCAAGATCCGAGTGACCTCTGGGGCTACGAGCAGTACTTC. The rearrangement links TRBV4-1 to TRBJ2-7; D not resolved. The germline V gene encodes CDR1 MGHRA and CDR2 YSYEKL. The CDR3 runs to 17 residues.

This clonotype showed up just once. The genes are TRBV6-2 or TRBV6-3 and TRBJ1-2; TRBD1 is a possible D gene (5 bases). Germline values: CDR1 MNHEY, CDR2 SVGEGT. V lost 4 bases, J lost 6 bases, and 18 bases lay in between. The CDR3 covers 15 residues. The CDR3 reads CASSWDQGLAHGYTF. CDR3 DNA sequence: TGTGCCAGCAGTTGGGACCAGGGTTTGGCTCATGGCTACACCTTC.

Worth noting for this clonotype: Being one base from a much bigger clone, this may be a read error. The chain is built from TRBV10-3 and TRBJ1-3; D not certain. The CDR3 is made up of 14 amino acids. V lost 7 bases and J 0 bases, leaving 10 bases between the germline ends. Germline V gene lookup returns CDR1 ENHRY and CDR2 SYGVKD. The DNA of the CDR3 is TGTGCCATCAATGACAACCGCTCTGGAAACACCATATATTTT. This encodes CAINDNRSGNTIYF.

This clonotype was detected only a few times. This chain connects TRBV7-8 to TRBJ1-2; TRBD1 agrees at 7 bases. This CDR3 region has 15 residues. V lost 1 base, J lost 6 bases, and 8 bases stayed unmatched. The germline CDR1 and CDR2 sequences are SGHVS and FQNEAQ. This CDR3 is CASSLVGGGWDGYTF. The DNA for the CDR3 is TGTGCCAGCAGCTTAGTAGGGGGCGGCTGGGATGGCTACACCTTC. The variable domain in full, with the rest retrieved from reference TRBV7-8 and TRBJ1-2, is GAGVSQSPRYKVAKRGQDVALRCDPISGHVSLFWYQQALGQGPEFLTYFQNEAQLDKSGLPSDRFFAERPEGSVSTLKIQRTQQEDSAVYLCASSLVGGGWDGYTFGSGTRLTVV.

This clonotype was detected many times. J is TRBJ2-7 and V is TRBV6-5; 11 nucleotides line up with TRBD2. Per germline, CDR1 MNHEY and CDR2 SVGAGI. The CDR3 runs to 14 residues. Losses at the gene ends were 5 bases for V and 2 bases for J; bases not matched to a gene: 2. DNA of the CDR3: TGTGCCAGCAGTAGGGGACTAGCGGCCTACGAGCAGTACTTC. Its translation: CASSRGLAAYEQYF.

V and J are TRBV6-1 and TRBJ2-5; D is possibly TRBD1 or TRBD2 (5 bases each). The CDR3 spans 11 residues. Germline assignment: CDR1 MNHNS and CDR2 SASEGT. V shed 6 bases and J shed 10 bases, with 12 bases lying between them. This CDR3 reads CASRAGTVQYF. For the CDR3, the DNA is TGTGCCAGCAGGGCCGGGACCGTCCAGTACTTC.

As regards this clonotype: A clone one base away is much larger, so this may be a read error. This chain links TRBV6-1 with TRBJ1-3; 7 nucleotides match TRBD1. The length of the CDR3 is 13 residues. Looked up from germline, CDR1 is MNHNS and CDR2 is SASEGT. CDR3 residues: CACRDSSGNTIYF. For the CDR3, the DNA is TGTGCCTGCAGGGACAGCTCTGGAAACACCATATATTTT.

This chain joins TRBV12-3 or TRBV12-4 and TRBJ2-3, with TRBD2 matching 8 bases. The junction had 14 bases not matched to a gene; V was cut back by 6 bases and J by 9 bases. This CDR3 contains 15 residues. DNA for the CDR3: TGTGCCAGCAGCAGACTAGCGACTGGCAGCGAGACGCAGTATTTT. Protein sequence: CASSRLATGSETQYF.

V is TRBV5-4 and J is TRBJ1-1, with D hard to call. From germline, CDR1 is SGHNT and CDR2 YYREEE (reference sequence). The CDR3 sequence is 15 residues long. V was clipped by 0 bases and J by 1 base, with 10 bases between them. The CDR3 region has the DNA TGTGCCAGCAGCTTGGCCGCACCGTCGAACACTGAAGCTTTCTTT. It translates to CASSLAAPSNTEAFF. Full variable domain (remainder filled in from reference TRBV5-4 and TRBJ1-1): ETGVTQSPTHLIKTRGQQVTLRCSSQSGHNTVSWYQQALGQGPQFIFQYYREEENGRGNFPPRFSGLQFPNYSSELNVNALELDDSALYLCASSLAAPSNTEAFFGQGTRLTVV.

V is TRBV29-1 and J is TRBJ2-5; TRBD1 aligns across 8 bases. The CDR3 sequence is 18 residues long. Germline CDR1 is SQVTM and CDR2 is ANQGSEA. The V segment lost 3 bases and the J segment 0 bases; nucleotides outside the gene matches: 15. CDR3 nucleotides: TGCAGCGTTGATCGGTGGGAAAGACAGGGGCCCTACCAAGAGACCCAGTACTTC. It encodes CSVDRWERQGPYQETQYF.

This clonotype has only a few counts. V usage is TRBV12-3 or TRBV12-4 and J usage is TRBJ2-3; D might be TRBD1 (5 bases). This CDR3 spans 14 amino acids. V was cut by 2 bases and J by 6 bases, with 12 bases left in between. In nucleotides, the CDR3 is TGTGCCAGCAGTTTATTTCAGGGATCCGATACGCAGTATTTT. Amino acid sequence: CASSLFQGSDTQYF.

In regard to this clonotype: A single base separates this from a much larger clone, so it may be a read error. This chain joins TRBV12-3 or TRBV12-4 and TRBJ2-1; TRBD2 agrees at 10 bases. CDR3 length equals 16 residues. J lost 4 bases, V lost 8 bases, and 11 bases had no gene match. The CDR3 reads CASGRMGSGRYNEQFF. CDR3 DNA sequence: TGTGCCAGCGGCCGAATGGGTAGCGGGAGGTACAATGAGCAGTTCTTC.

Regarding this clonotype: This may be a read error: a much more frequent sequence differs by one nucleotide. This chain connects TRBV6-6 to TRBJ1-2; the D is unclear. Per the germline V gene, CDR1 is MNHNY and CDR2 is SVGAGI (reference sequence). This CDR3 comprises 14 residues. V gave up 10 bases and J gave up 4 bases, with 19 bases separating them. CDR3 DNA: TGTGCCAACAGCCTGCAAGGGTTAGGCTATGGCTACACCTTC. This sequence encodes CANSLQGLGYGYTF.

The chain carries TRBV28 and TRBJ1-5; D may be TRBD1 (5 bases). This CDR3 has 13 amino acids. Trimming left V 5 bases short and J 9 bases short, with 14 bases between. Germline V gene data show CDR1 as MDHEN and CDR2 as SYDVKM. The CDR3 DNA sequence: TGTGCCAGCAGTCCGGGGACGGAACCGCCCCAGCATTTT. This encodes CASSPGTEPPQHF. Full variable domain (remainder filled in from reference TRBV28 and TRBJ1-5): DVKVTQSSRYLVKRTGEKVFLECVQDMDHENMFWYRQDPGLGLRLIYFSYDVKMKEKGDIPEGYSVSREKKERFSLILESASTNQTSMYLCASSPGTEPPQHFGDGTRLSIL.

This chain links TRBV23-1 with TRBJ2-7; 7 nucleotides match TRBD2. TRBV23-1 is treated as an ORF (open reading frame) with a function not yet certain. The CDR3 is made up of 14 amino acids. V gave up 0 bases and J gave up 3 bases; unmatched junction bases: 2. The CDR3: CASSQSGGDYEQYF. CDR3 DNA: TGCGCCAGCAGTCAATCGGGGGGGGACTACGAGCAGTACTTC.

This clonotype has a handful of counts. For the CDR3, the DNA is TGTGCCAGCCGGAAGGAGGGACTGTTGAACACTGAAGCTTTCTTT. Protein product: CASRKEGLLNTEAFF. The chain joins TRBV6-1 to TRBJ1-1; TRBD1 is a possible D gene (5 bases). V was trimmed by 8 bases and J by 0 bases, leaving 16 bases between them. This CDR3 comprises 15 residues. In germline, CDR1 is MNHNS, CDR2 SASEGT.